This entry lists 11 T cell receptor beta chains sequenced from one sample in a study of Graves' ophthalmopathy and Graves' hyperthyroidism. Amplifying from RNA transcripts, the study obtained TCR beta CDR3 regions. The workflow started with a first-round RT-PCR run with HTBI primers and then moved on to a second-round multiplex PCR. TCRdb ran MiXCR on the multiplex PCR reads and lists one entry per CDR3 protein. The data show roughly 400,000 distinct CDR3 sequences, approximately 18% seen once. The specimen was peripheral blood. Receptors originate from an adult woman with stable Graves' hyperthyroidism.

In this sample, this clonotype turned up many times. This chain links TRBV7-2 with TRBJ1-5, with unresolved D. Germline V gene lookup returns CDR1 SGHTA and CDR2 FQGNSA. The CDR3 has 14 amino acids. Deletions cut 3 bases from V and 0 bases from J, with 6 bases between. CDR3 sequence (DNA): TGTGCCAGCAGCTTCAAATATAGCAATCAGCCCCAGCATTTT. This encodes CASSFKYSNQPQHF.

The chain recombines TRBV11-3 with TRBJ2-2; 11 bases match TRBD2. V was clipped by 5 bases and J by 1 base; unmatched bases: 3. Germline lookup yields CDR1 SGHNT and CDR2 YENEEA. The CDR3 runs to 16 residues. CDR3 in DNA: TGTGCCAGCAGCGACGGACTAGCGGGGAACACCGGGGAGCTGTTTTTT. Protein sequence: CASSDGLAGNTGELFF.

There are many counts of this clonotype. The chain is built from TRBV28 and TRBJ1-5; D gene ambiguous. Germline V gene sequence: CDR1 MDHEN, CDR2 SYDVKM. V gave up 2 bases and J gave up 7 bases, with 12 bases separating them. This CDR3 comprises 14 residues. The CDR3 is CASSLVLGGQPQHF. The DNA of the CDR3 is TGTGCCAGCAGTTTAGTGTTAGGCGGACAGCCCCAGCATTTT.

This clonotype was recorded many times. The genes are TRBV10-3 and TRBJ1-2, with unresolved D. The germline V and J ends were trimmed by 4 bases and 0 bases, with 3 bases remaining between them. The germline V gene has CDR1 ENHRY and CDR2 SYGVKD. The CDR3 is 12 amino acids. CDR3 bases: TGTGCCATCAGTGGATCTAACTATGGCTACACCTTC. This encodes CAISGSNYGYTF.

There are many counts of this clonotype. This chain connects TRBV6-4 to TRBJ2-7, with a weak D call TRBD2 (5 bases). Trimming cost V 3 bases and J 0 bases, with 9 bases left between them. This CDR3 comprises 14 residues. Germline CDR1 MRHNA, CDR2 SNTAGT. The CDR3 sequence is CASSDCGSSYEQYF. The CDR3 DNA reads TGTGCCAGCAGTGATTGTGGGAGCTCCTACGAGCAGTACTTC.

In this sample, this clonotype turned up many times. This chain connects TRBV30 to TRBJ1-2; perhaps TRBD1 as D (6 bases). The germline CDR1 and CDR2 sequences are GTSNPN and SVGIG (reference sequence). CDR3 length: 11 residues. Trimming stripped 0 bases from V and 11 bases from J, with 10 bases between. CDR3 nucleotides: TGTGCCTGGAGTGTACAGGGTTCTTACACCTTC. It is translated as CAWSVQGSYTF.

In this sample, this clonotype turned up a few times. The chain links TRBV6-5 to TRBJ2-5; 12 bases agree with TRBD2. With 0 bases clipped from V and 5 bases from J, the junction kept 1 base outside the gene matches. Germline lookup yields CDR1 MNHEY and CDR2 SVGAGI. The CDR3 sequence is 15 residues long. DNA for the CDR3: TGTGCCAGCAGTTACTCGCTAGCGGGAGGGGAGACCCAGTACTTC. Its protein product is CASSYSLAGGETQYF.

This clonotype was counted ten times or more. The genes are TRBV29-1 and TRBJ2-7, with 9 nucleotides matching TRBD1. Per germline, CDR1 SQVTM and CDR2 ANQGSEA. The trim removed 5 bases at V and 6 bases at J, leaving 11 bases unmatched. The CDR3 totals 14 residues. The CDR3 region has the DNA TGCAGCGTTCGTGACCGGACAGGGGCGTCCGAGCAGTACTTC. Amino acids: CSVRDRTGASEQYF.

This clonotype was counted many times. The chain combines TRBV30 with TRBJ1-2; no reliable D call. The CDR3 spans 13 residues. V gave up 4 bases and J gave up 4 bases, with 13 bases separating them. The germline gives CDR1 GTSNPN, CDR2 SVGIG (reference sequence). CDR3 sequence (DNA): TGTGCCTGGATTCCCACAGACTCCTATGGCTACACCTTC. It is translated as CAWIPTDSYGYTF.

Many counts were recorded for this clonotype. The chain has TRBV27 and TRBJ2-5; weak D call: TRBD2 (6 bases). The germline V gene encodes CDR1 MNHEY and CDR2 SMNVEV (reference sequence). The CDR3 is 12 amino acids. V was trimmed by 6 bases and J by 3 bases, leaving 8 bases between them. This CDR3 is CASRASEETQYF. CDR3 in DNA: TGTGCCAGCAGGGCTAGCGAAGAGACCCAGTACTTC.

The V gene is TRBV27, the J gene TRBJ2-7, with D possibly called TRBD1 or TRBD2 (5 bases each). The CDR3 runs to 12 residues. Trimming cost V 7 bases and J 2 bases, with 9 bases left between them. Germline V CDR1 and CDR2: MNHEY, SMNVEV (reference sequence). Written as DNA, the CDR3 is TGTGCCAGCACAGGGAGCCCCTACGAGCAGTACTTC. Protein sequence: CASTGSPYEQYF.